This TCR beta chain comes out of a study of technical replicates of blood from a few donors. Sequencing was performed with immunoSEQ multiplex PCR; in TCRdb, only in-frame clones are kept and a portion is missing. The data contain over 65,000 clones, 90% to 95% of them singletons. Germline lookup yields CDR1 MNHEY and CDR2 SVGAGI. Trimming at V came to 8 bases and at J to 5 bases, leaving 5 bases not matched to a gene. The CDR3 is 12 amino acids. This sequence joins TRBV6-5 and TRBJ2-7; 8 nucleotides align to TRBD1. Sequenced input: T cells isolated from PBMCs. This sequence was found in a human donor in good health. The CDR3 nucleotides are TGTGCCAGCGGACAGGGTAATAACGAGCAGTACTTC. Translated: CASGQGNNEQYF.